The T cell receptor (beta chain) described here comes from a study of blood T cell repertoires in COVID-19. Study-wide background: Sources were T cells, B-cell-depleted T cells, or PBMCs; the material itself was cDNA or gDNA.

Trimming left V 1 base short and J 10 bases short, with 10 bases between. CDR1 and CDR2 (germline): GTSNPN, SVGIG (reference sequence). The CDR3 has 12 residues. The assay was immunoSEQ multiplex PCR, and TCRdb's table has in-frame clones only and misses some. The sample carries some 240,000 clones, around 84% recorded once. The TCR was taken from a human donor in a cohort sampled during active COVID-19. J is TRBJ1-4 and V is TRBV30, with D tentatively TRBD1 (6 bases). The sequenced material came from peripheral blood. In DNA form, the CDR3 reads TGTGCCTGGAGTGATACAGGGCTAAAACTGTTTTTT. Amino acids: CAWSDTGLKLFF.